What follows describes a single T cell receptor beta chain. This clonotype turned up a few times. Its binding antigen is unknown. Base qualities are missing; no much larger clone stands one base away. This sample was taken from a study of identical twins listed by TCRdb under 2016. Some background on the complete study: TCR alpha and beta repertoires from monozygotic twins, unrelated adults of various ages and cord blood were deep-sequenced to test whether fetal clonotypes persist. Replicate twin experiments were performed at different times using different library preparation protocols to rule out contamination. Paper-wide results and their limitations: Compared with coincidental sharing between unrelated individuals, out-of-frame TCR alpha sequences shared between twins had an excess of sequences with low generation probability. Conclusions relied on cross-sectional statistical analysis, since the same donors could not be followed over many years. Zero-insertion analyses could be partly confounded by invariant T cells such as MAIT and iNKT, although diverse VJ usage argued against such confounding for most clonotypes. Abundant cord blood beta clonotypes had fewer insertions, young adult naive repertoires showed a similar but weaker trend, and memory repertoires showed no such trend. Excess twin sharing in beta out-of-frame sequences was weaker because fewer shared sequences lowered the signal-to-noise ratio. Recombination models systematically underestimated out-of-frame TCR alpha sharing in monozygotic twins but agreed with sharing between unrelated individuals.

The germline V gene (reference sequence) provides CDR1 DFQATT and CDR2 SNEGSKA. V drops 0 bases and J drops 7 bases, leaving 15 bases in between. The CDR3 holds 14 amino acids from the cysteine to the phenylalanine. Only CDR3 DNA is held: 42 bases, read in frame from base 1. All donors were healthy Caucasians. The twin cohort consisted of three pairs of female monozygotic twins, all aged about 18 to 29 years. Miltenyi CD45RO+ enrichment and human naive T-cell isolation kits were used to isolate memory (CD45RO+) and naive T cells from PBMC. The library was built by means of 5' RACE. The instrument was an Illumina HiSeq 2000. Template switching added a universal primer binding site, and the final cDNA carried a unique molecular identifier that allowed TCR cDNA molecules to be counted accurately. First-strand cDNA for TCR alpha and beta chains was synthesized from specific primers in the conserved constant-segment region. To control for contamination, each cDNA library was double barcoded with a SMART-Mk sample barcode plus Illumina barcodes. Two successive PCR steps introduced TruSeq adapter sequences along with Illumina sample barcodes. The Illumina HiSeq platform was used with custom primers to sequence TCR alpha and beta cDNA libraries. In the original analysis: Unique molecular identifiers were extracted from raw reads with MiGEC, and CDR3 positions were determined with MiXCR. Recombination models were inferred per individual with the repgenHMM and IGoR tools using an EM algorithm. The tcR package in R was used for shared clonotype analysis, with sharing normalized by the product of cloneset sizes. To study raw recombination without the effects of thymic and clonal selection, out-of-frame nonproductive sequences were analyzed. Using fastp at Q25 and MiXCR, TCRdb reprocessed the public reads and kept productive beta chains. Merged by CDR3 protein, the rows form single entries marked with the most common genes and DNA. The V and J calls shown here were made by TCRdb, not taken from the authors' results. For this sample there are about 240,000 distinct CDR3 sequences; over 9.5% appear just once. In total, the top ten clones hold 4% to 5% of the sample.

The same sample was also studied in work on yellow fever vaccine responses in identical twins. The second source states: According to the authors, in identical twins the way T cells responded to vaccination appeared partly convergent and partly personalized. In the study, vaccine-responding T cell clones were precisely tracked in identical twins.

Sequenced material: memory (CD45RO+) T cells sorted from blood. Sample cell subset or site, as interpreted from the label and publication: CD45RO+ enriched T cells. The sequence was collected from a woman younger than 30 in good health. The chain couples TRBV20-1 to TRBJ1-2; TRBD1 is possibly the D segment (6 matching bases). This receptor has the CDR3 CSARDWGREFGYTF. The nucleotide sequence reads TGCAGTGCTAGAGACTGGGGGCGAGAATTTGGCTACACCTTC.